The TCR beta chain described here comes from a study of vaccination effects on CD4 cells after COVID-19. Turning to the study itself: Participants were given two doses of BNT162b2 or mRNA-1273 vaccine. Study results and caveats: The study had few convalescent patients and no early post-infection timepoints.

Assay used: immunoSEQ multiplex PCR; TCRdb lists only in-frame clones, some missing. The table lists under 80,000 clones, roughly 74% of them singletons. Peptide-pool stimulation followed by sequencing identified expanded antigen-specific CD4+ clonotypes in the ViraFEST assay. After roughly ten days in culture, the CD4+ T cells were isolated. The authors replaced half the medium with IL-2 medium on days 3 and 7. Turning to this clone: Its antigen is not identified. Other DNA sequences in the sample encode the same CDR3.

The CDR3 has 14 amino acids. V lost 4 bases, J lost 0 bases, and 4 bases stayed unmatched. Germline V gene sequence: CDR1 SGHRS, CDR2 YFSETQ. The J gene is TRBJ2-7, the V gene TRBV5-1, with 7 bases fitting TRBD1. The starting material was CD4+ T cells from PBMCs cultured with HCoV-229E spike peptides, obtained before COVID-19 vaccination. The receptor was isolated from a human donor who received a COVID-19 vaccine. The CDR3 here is CASSPWDSSYEQYV. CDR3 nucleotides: TGCGCCAGCAGCCCGTGGGACAGCTCCTACGAGCAGTACGTC.